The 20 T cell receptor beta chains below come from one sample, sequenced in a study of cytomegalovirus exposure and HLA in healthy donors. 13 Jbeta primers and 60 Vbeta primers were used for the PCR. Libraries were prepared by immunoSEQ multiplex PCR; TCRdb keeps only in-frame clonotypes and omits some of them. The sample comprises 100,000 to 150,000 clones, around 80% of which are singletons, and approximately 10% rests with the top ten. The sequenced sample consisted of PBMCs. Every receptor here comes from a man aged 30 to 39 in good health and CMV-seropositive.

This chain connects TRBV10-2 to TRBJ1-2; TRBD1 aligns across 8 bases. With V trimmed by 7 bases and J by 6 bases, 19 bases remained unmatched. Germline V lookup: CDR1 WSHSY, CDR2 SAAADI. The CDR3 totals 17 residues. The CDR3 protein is CASIPTRPGQDMDGYTF. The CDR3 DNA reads TGCGCCAGCATTCCAACTCGCCCGGGACAGGACATGGATGGCTACACCTTC.

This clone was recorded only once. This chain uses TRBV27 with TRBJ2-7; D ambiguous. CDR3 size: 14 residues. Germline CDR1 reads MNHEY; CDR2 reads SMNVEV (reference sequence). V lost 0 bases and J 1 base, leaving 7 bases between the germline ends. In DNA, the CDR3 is TGTGCCAGCAGTTTATCGTCAGATTCCTACGAGCAGTACTTC. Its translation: CASSLSSDSYEQYF.

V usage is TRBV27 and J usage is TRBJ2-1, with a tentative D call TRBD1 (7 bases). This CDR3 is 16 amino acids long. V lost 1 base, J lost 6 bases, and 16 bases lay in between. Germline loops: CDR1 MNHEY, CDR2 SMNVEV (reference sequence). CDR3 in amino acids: CASSLWQGGLGNEQFF. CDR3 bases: TGTGCCAGCAGTTTATGGCAGGGGGGCCTCGGCAATGAGCAGTTCTTC.

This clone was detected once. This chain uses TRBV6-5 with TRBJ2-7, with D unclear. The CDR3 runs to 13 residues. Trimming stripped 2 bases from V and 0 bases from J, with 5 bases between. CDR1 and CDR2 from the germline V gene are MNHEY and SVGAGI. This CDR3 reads CASSYRSSYEQYF. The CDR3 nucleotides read TGTGCCAGCAGTTACAGGAGCTCCTACGAGCAGTACTTC.

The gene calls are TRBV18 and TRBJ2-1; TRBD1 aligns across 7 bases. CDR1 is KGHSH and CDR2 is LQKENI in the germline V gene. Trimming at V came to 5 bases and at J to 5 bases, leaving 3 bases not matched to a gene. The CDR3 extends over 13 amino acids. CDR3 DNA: TGTGCCAGCTCAACACAGGGGAACAATGAGCAGTTCTTC. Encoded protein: CASSTQGNNEQFF. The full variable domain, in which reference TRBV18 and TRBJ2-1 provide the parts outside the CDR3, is NAGVMQNPRHLVRRRGQEARLRCSPMKGHSHVYWYRQLPEEGLKFMVYLQKENIIDESGMPKERFSAEFPKEGPSILRIQQVVRGDSAAYFCASSTQGNNEQFFGPGTRLTVL.

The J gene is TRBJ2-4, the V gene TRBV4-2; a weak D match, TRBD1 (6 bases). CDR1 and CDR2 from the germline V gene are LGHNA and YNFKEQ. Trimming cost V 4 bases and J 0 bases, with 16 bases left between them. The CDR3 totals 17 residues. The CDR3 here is CASSLLVEGEAKNIQYF. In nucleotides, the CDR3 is TGTGCCAGCAGCCTCCTCGTCGAGGGGGAAGCCAAAAACATTCAGTACTTC.

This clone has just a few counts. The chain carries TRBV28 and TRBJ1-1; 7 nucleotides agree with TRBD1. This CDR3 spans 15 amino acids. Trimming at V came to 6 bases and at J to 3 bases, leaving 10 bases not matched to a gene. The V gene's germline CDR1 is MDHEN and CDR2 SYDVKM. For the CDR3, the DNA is TGTGCCAGCAGAAAAGGGGGCGCAAGGGACACTGAAGCTTTCTTT. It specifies CASRKGGARDTEAFF.

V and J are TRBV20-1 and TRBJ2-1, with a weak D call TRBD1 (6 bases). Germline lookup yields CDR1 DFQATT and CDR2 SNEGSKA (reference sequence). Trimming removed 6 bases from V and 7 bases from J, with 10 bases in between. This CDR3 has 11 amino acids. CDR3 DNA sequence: TGCAGTGCCGCCCAGGGGAATGAGCAGTTCTTC. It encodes CSAAQGNEQFF.

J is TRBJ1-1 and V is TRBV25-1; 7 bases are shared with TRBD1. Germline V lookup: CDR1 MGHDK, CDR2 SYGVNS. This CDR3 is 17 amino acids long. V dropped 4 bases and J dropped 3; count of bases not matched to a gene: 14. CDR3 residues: CASSGDAATGYYTEAFF. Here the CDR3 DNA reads TGTGCCAGCAGTGGCGACGCCGCGACAGGGTACTACACTGAAGCTTTCTTT.

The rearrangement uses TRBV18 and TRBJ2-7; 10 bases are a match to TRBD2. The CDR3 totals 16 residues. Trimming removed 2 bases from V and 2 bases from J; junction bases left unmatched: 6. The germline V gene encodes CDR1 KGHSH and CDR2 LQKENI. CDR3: CASSPARTSGAYEQYF. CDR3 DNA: TGTGCCAGCTCACCAGCAAGGACTAGCGGAGCCTACGAGCAGTACTTC.

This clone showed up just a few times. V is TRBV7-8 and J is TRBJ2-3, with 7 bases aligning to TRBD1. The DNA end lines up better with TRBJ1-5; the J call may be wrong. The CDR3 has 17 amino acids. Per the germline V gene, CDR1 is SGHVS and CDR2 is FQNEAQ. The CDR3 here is CASSLEGAGGPTDTQHF. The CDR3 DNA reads TGTGCCAGCAGCTTAGAGGGGGCGGGAGGGCCGACAGATACGCAGCATTTT.

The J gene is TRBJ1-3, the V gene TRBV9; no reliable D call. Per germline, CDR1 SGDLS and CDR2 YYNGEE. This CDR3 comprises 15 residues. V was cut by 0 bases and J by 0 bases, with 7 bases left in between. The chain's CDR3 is CASSVVGDSGNTIYF. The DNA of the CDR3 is TGTGCCAGCAGCGTAGTGGGAGACTCTGGAAACACCATATATTTT.

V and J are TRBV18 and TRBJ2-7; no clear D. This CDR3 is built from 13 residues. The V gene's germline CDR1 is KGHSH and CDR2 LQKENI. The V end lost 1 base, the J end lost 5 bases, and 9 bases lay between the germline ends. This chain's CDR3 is CASSPLSGHEQYF. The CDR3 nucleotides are TGTGCCAGCTCACCACTTAGTGGTCACGAGCAGTACTTC.

CDR3 nucleotide sequence: TGTGCCAGCAGCTTTAGTGAGAATGAGCAGTTCTTC. This codes for CASSFSENEQFF. The chain employs TRBV7-8 and TRBJ2-1; D uncertain. This CDR3 has 12 amino acids. Trimming took 3 bases from V and 7 from J, leaving 7 bases between them. Germline assignment: CDR1 SGHVS and CDR2 FQNEAQ. Variable domain in full (rest from reference TRBV7-8 and TRBJ2-1): GAGVSQSPRYKVAKRGQDVALRCDPISGHVSLFWYQQALGQGPEFLTYFQNEAQLDKSGLPSDRFFAERPEGSVSTLKIQRTQQEDSAVYLCASSFSENEQFFGPGTRLTVL.

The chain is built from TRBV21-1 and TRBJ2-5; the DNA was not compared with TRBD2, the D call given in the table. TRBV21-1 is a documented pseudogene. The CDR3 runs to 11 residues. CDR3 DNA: TGTGCCAGCAGCACCCGACTCCTCAGGTACTTC. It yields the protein CASSTRLLRYF.

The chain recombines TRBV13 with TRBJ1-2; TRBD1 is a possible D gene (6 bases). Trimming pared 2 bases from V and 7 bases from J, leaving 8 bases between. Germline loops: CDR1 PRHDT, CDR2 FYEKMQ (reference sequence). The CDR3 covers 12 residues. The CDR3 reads CASSLTRGGYTF. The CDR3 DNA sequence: TGTGCCAGCAGCTTAACCAGGGGTGGCTACACCTTC.

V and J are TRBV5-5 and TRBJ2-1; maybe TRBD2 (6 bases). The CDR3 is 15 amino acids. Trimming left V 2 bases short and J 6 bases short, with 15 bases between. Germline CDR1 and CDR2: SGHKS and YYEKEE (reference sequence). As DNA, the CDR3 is TGTGCCAGCAGCTTCCGACCCGACGGGAGCAATGAGCAGTTCTTC. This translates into CASSFRPDGSNEQFF. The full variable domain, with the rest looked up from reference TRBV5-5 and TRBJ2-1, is DAGVTQSPTHLIKTRGQQVTLRCSPISGHKSVSWYQQVLGQGPQFIFQYYEKEERGRGNFPDRFSARQFPNYSSELNVNALLLGDSALYLCASSFRPDGSNEQFFGPGTRLTVL.

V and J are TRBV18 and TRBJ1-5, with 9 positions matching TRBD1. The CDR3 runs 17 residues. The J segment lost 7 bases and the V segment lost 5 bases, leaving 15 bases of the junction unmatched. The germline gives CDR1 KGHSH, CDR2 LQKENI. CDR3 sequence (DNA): TGTGCCAGCTCATGCCCTTGGGGACAGGGACAGTGGCAGCCCCAGCATTTT. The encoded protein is CASSCPWGQGQWQPQHF. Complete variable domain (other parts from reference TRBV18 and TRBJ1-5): NAGVMQNPRHLVRRRGQEARLRCSPMKGHSHVYWYRQLPEEGLKFMVYLQKENIIDESGMPKERFSAEFPKEGPSILRIQQVVRGDSAAYFCASSCPWGQGQWQPQHFGDGTRLSIL.

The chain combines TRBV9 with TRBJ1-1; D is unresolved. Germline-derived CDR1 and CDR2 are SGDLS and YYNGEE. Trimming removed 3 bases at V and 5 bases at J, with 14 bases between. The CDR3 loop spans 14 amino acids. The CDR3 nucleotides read TGTGCCAGCAGCGGTGGTCGAGGGCGGACTGAAGCTTTCTTT. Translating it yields CASSGGRGRTEAFF.

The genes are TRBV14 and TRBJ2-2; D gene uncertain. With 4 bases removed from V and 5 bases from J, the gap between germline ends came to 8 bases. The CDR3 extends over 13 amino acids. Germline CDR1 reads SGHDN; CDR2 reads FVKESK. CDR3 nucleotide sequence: TGTGCCAGCAGCCTTATCAGGACCGGGGAGCTGTTTTTT. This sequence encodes CASSLIRTGELFF.